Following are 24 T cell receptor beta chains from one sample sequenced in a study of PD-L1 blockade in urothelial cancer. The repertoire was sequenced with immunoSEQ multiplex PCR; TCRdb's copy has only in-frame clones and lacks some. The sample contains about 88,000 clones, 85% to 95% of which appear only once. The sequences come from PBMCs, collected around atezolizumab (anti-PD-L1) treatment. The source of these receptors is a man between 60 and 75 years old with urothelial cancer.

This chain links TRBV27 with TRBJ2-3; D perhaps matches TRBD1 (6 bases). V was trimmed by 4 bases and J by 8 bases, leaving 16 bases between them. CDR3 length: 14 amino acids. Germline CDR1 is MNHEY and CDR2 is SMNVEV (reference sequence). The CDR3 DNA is TGTGCCAGCAGTTCCCGGACAGACCAGGGTACGCAGTATTTT. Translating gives CASSSRTDQGTQYF.

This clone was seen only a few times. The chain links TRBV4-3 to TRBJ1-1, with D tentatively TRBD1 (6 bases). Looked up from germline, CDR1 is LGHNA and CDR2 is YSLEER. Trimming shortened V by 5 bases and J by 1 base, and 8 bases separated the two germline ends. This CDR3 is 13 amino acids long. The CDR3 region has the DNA TGCGCCAGCAGCGCGGACAGGAACACTGAAGCTTTCTTT. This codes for CASSADRNTEAFF.

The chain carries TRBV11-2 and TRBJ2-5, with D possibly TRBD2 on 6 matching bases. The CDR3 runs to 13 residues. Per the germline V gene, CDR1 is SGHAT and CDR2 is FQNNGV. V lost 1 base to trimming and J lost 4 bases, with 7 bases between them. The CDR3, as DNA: TGTGCCAGCAGCTTAGCGGGAGTAGAGACCCAGTACTTC. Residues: CASSLAGVETQYF.

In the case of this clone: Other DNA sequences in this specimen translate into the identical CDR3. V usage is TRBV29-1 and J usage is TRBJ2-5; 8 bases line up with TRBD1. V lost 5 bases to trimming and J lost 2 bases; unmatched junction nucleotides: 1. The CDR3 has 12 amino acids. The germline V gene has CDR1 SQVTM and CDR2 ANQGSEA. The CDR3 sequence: CSVRTGQETQYF. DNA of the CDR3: TGCAGCGTTCGGACAGGGCAAGAGACCCAGTACTTC.

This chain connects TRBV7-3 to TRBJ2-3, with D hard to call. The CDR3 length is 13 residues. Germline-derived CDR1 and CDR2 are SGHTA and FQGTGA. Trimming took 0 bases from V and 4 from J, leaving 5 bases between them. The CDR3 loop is CASSLTKSDTQYF. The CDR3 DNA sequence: TGTGCCAGCAGCTTAACTAAATCAGATACGCAGTATTTT.

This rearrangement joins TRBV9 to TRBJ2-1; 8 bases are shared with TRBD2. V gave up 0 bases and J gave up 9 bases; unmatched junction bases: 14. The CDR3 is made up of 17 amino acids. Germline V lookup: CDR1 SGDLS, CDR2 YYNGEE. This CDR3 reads CASSVAGEREKDSEQFF. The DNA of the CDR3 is TGTGCCAGCAGCGTAGCTGGCGAGCGGGAGAAGGATAGTGAGCAGTTCTTC.

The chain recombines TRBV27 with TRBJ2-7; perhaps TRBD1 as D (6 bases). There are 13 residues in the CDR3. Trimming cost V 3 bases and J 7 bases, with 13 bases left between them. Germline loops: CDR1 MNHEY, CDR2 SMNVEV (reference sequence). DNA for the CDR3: TGTGCCAGCAGTTTTGGACAGCAAAGGGAGCAGTACTTC. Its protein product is CASSFGQQREQYF.

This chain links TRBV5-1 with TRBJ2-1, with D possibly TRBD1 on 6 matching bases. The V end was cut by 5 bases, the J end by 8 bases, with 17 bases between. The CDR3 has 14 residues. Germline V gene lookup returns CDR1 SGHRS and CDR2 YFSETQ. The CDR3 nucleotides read TGCGCCAGCAGAACAGGGATTTTGGAGGATGAGCAGTTCTTC. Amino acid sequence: CASRTGILEDEQFF.

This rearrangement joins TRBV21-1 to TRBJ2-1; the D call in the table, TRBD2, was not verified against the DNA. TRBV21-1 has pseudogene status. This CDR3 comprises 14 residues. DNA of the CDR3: TGTGCCAGCATCATCAGGGTGGAGGAGGGTGAGCAGTTCTTC. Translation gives CASIIRVEEGEQFF.

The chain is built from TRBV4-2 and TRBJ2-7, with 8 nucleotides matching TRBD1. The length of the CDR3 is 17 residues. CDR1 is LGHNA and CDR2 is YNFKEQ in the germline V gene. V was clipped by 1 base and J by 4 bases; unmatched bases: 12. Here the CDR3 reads CASSQGTGSSPLYEQYF. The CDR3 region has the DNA TGTGCCAGCAGCCAAGGGACAGGGAGTTCCCCCCTGTACGAGCAGTACTTC.

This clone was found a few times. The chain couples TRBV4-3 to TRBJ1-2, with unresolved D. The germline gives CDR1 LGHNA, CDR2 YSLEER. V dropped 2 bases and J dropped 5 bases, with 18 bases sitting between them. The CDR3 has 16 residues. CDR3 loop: CASSQSISLLVYGYTF. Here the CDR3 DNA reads TGCGCCAGCAGCCAATCAATCTCTCTTTTAGTATATGGCTACACCTTC.

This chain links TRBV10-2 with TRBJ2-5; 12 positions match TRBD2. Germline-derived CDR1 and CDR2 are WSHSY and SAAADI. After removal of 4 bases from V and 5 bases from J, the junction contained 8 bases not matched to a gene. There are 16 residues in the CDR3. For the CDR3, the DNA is TGCGCCAGCAGTGGTGGACTAGCGGGGCGGTGGGAGACCCAGTACTTC. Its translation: CASSGGLAGRWETQYF.

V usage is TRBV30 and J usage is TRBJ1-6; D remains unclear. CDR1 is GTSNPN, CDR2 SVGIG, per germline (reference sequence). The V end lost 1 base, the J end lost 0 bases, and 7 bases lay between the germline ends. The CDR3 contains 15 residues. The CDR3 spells CAWSELSSYNSPLHF. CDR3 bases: TGTGCCTGGAGTGAGCTTAGCTCCTATAATTCACCCCTCCACTTT.

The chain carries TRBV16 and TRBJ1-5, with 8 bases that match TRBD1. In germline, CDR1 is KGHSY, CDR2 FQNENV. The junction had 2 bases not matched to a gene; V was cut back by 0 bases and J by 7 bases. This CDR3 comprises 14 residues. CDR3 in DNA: TGTGCCAGCAGCCAATCGACAGGGGCACAGCCCCAGCATTTT. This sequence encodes CASSQSTGAQPQHF. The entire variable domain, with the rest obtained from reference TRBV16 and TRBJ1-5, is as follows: GEEVAQTPKHLVRGEGQKAKLYCAPIKGHSYVFWYQQVLKNEFKFLISFQNENVFDETGMPKERFSAKCLPNSPCSLEIQATKLEDSAVYFCASSQSTGAQPQHFGDGTRLSIL.

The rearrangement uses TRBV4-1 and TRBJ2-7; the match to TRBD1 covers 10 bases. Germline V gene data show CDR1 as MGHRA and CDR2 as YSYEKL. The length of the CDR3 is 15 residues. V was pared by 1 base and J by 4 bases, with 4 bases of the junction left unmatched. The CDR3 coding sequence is TGCGCCAGCAGCCAAGGGAGGACAGGGGGGTACGAGCAGTACTTC. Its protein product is CASSQGRTGGYEQYF.

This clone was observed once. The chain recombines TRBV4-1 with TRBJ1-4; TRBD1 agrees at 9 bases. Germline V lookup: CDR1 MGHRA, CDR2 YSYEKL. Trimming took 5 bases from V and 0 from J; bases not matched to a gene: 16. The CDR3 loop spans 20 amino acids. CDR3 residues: CASSLGQQGAFVSTNEKLFF. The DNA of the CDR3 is TGCGCCAGCAGCTTGGGACAACAGGGGGCATTCGTCTCAACTAATGAAAAACTGTTTTTT.

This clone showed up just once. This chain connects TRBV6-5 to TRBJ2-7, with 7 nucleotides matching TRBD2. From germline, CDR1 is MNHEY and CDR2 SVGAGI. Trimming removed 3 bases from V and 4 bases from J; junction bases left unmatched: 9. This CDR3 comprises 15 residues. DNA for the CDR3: TGTGCCAGCAGTTATTCAGGTGCGGGAGTGTACGAGCAGTACTTC. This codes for CASSYSGAGVYEQYF.

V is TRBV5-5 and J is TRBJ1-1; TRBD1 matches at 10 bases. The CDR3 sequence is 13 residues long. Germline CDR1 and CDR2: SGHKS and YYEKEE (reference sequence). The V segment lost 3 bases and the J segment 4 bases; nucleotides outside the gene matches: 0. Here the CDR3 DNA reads TGTGCCAGCAGCTGGACAGGGGGCACTGAAGCTTTCTTT. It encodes CASSWTGGTEAFF.

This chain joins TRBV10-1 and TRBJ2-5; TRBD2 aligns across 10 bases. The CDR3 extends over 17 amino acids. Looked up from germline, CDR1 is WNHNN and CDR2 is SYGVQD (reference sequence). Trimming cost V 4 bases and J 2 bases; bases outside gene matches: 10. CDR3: CASSVGAGGLGQETQYF. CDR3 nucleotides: TGCGCCAGCAGTGTTGGAGCGGGGGGGCTGGGACAAGAGACCCAGTACTTC.

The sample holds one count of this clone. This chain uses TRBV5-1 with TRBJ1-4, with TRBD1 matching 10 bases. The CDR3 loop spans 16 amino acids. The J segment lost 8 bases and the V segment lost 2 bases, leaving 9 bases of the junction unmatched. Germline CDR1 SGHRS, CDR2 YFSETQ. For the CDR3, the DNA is TGCGCCAGCAGCTTTTACCCGACAGGGGGCAGCGAAAAACTGTTTTTT. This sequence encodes CASSFYPTGGSEKLFF.

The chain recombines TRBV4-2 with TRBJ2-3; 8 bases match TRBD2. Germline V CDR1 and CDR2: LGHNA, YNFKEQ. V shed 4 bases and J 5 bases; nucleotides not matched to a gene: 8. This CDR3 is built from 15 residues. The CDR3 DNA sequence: TGTGCCAGCAGCCGGGCGGGAGGAGGACTAGATACGCAGTATTTT. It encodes CASSRAGGGLDTQYF.

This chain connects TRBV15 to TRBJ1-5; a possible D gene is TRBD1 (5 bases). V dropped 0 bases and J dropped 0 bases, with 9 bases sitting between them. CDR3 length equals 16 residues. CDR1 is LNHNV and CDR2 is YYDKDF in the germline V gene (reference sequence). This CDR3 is CATSRDRGVSNQPQHF. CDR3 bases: TGTGCCACCAGCAGAGATCGGGGGGTTAGCAATCAGCCCCAGCATTTT.

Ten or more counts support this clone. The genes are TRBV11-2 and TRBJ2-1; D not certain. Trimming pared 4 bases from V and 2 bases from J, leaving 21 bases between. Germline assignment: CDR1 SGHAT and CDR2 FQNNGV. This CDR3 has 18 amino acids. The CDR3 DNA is TGTGCCAGCAGCTCCCCCCTATTCGAAGTCTTTACCTACAATGAGCAGTTCTTC. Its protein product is CASSSPLFEVFTYNEQFF.

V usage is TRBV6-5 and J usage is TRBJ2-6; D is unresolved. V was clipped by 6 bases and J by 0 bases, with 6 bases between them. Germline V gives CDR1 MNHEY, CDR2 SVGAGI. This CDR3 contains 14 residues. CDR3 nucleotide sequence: TGTGCCAGCAGCCGGAGCTCTGGGGCCAACGTCCTGACTTTC. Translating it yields CASSRSSGANVLTF.